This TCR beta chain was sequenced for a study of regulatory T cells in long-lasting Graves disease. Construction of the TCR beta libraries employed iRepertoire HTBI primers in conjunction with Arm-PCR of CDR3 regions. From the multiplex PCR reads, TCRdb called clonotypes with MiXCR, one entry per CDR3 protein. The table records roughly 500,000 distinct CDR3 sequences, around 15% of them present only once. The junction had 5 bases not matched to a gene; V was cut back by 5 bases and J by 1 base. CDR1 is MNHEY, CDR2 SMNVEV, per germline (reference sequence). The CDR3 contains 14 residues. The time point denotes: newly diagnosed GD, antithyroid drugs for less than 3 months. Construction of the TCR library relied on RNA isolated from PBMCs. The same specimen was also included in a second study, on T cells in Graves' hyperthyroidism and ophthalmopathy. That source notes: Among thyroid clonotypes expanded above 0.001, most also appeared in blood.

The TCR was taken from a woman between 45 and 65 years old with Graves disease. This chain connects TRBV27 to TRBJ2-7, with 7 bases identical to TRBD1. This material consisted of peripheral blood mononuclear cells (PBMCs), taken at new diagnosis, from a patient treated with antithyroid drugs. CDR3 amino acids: CASSEKQGSYEQYF. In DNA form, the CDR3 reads TGTGCCAGCAGTGAAAAACAGGGGTCCTACGAGCAGTACTTC.